Presented here are 12 T cell receptor beta chains from one specimen sequenced in a study of OX40 agonist ivuxolimab in advanced cancers. Profiled with immunoSEQ multiplex PCR; TCRdb holds only in-frame clones, not every one. The sample records fewer than 60,000 clones, about 90% being singletons. The source was CD4+ or CD8+ T cells sorted from blood, collected in a trial of the OX40 agonist ivuxolimab. Receptors were obtained from an adult with an advanced solid tumor such as melanoma, head and neck, liver or kidney cancer.

This chain links TRBV5-4 with TRBJ2-1; D gene ambiguous. Germline V CDR1 and CDR2: SGHNT, YYREEE (reference sequence). Trimming shortened V by 0 bases and J by 0 bases, and 7 bases separated the two germline ends. This CDR3 spans 15 amino acids. The CDR3 region is CASSLERNSYNEQFF. In nucleotides, the CDR3 is TGTGCCAGCAGCTTGGAGAGGAACTCCTACAATGAGCAGTTCTTC.

The rearrangement joins TRBV27 to TRBJ1-4; D possibly corresponds to TRBD1 (5 bases). This CDR3 is 14 amino acids long. V lost 4 bases to trimming and J lost 3 bases, with 9 bases between them. CDR1 is MNHEY and CDR2 is SMNVEV in the germline V gene (reference sequence). CDR3 sequence reads: CASSSRGANEKLFF. In DNA form, the CDR3 reads TGTGCCAGCAGTTCAAGGGGAGCTAATGAAAAACTGTTTTTT.

The V and J genes are TRBV2 and TRBJ2-5; 10 bases map to TRBD2. The CDR3 is 14 amino acids. V gave up 5 bases and J gave up 8 bases; unmatched junction bases: 8. Germline V gives CDR1 SNHLY, CDR2 FYNNEI. The CDR3 DNA is TGTGCCAGCAGTCCAGCGGGGGGGAGGCGCACCCAGTACTTC. Protein product: CASSPAGGRRTQYF.

This clone was detected a few times. V gene TRBV28 combines with J gene TRBJ2-3; D is perhaps TRBD2 (6 bases). This CDR3 is built from 14 residues. CDR1 is MDHEN and CDR2 is SYDVKM in the germline V gene. The V gene lost 4 bases and the J gene lost 8 bases, with 16 bases spanning the gap. CDR3 protein: CASSYYGTPSTQYF. In DNA, the CDR3 is TGTGCCAGCAGTTACTACGGGACTCCCAGTACGCAGTATTTT.

The chain carries TRBV5-1 and TRBJ2-5, with 8 bases that match TRBD2. With V trimmed by 2 bases and J by 4 bases, 10 bases remained unmatched. Germline CDR1 is SGHRS and CDR2 is YFSETQ. This CDR3 has 16 residues. The CDR3 loop reads CASSLGKTSAGETQYF. The CDR3 DNA follows: TGCGCCAGCAGCTTAGGGAAGACTAGCGCGGGAGAGACCCAGTACTTC.

The J gene is TRBJ1-1, the V gene TRBV28; TRBD1 agrees at 12 bases. Germline CDR1 and CDR2: MDHEN and SYDVKM. The V segment lost 8 bases and the J segment 5 bases; nucleotides outside the gene matches: 12. The CDR3 sequence is 16 residues long. Here the CDR3 DNA reads TGTGCCAGCCACCGCCGGGACAGGGGGCGAAAGACTGAAGCTTTCTTT. Translation gives CASHRRDRGRKTEAFF.

The rearrangement uses TRBV6-1 and TRBJ1-1; no clear D gene. The CDR3 sequence is 15 residues long. In germline, CDR1 is MNHNS, CDR2 SASEGT. V gave up 9 bases and J gave up 1 base, with 18 bases separating them. The CDR3 coding sequence is TGTGCCAGTCAAGGCCCCTCGCGAACGAACACTGAAGCTTTCTTT. It yields the protein CASQGPSRTNTEAFF.

J is TRBJ1-5 and V is TRBV28; D is uncertain. V was cut by 5 bases and J by 0 bases, with 11 bases left in between. Germline CDR1 MDHEN, CDR2 SYDVKM. The CDR3 has 15 residues. CDR3 sequence: CASSPIPYSNQPQHF. Here the CDR3 DNA reads TGTGCCAGCAGTCCAATCCCATATAGCAATCAGCCCCAGCATTTT.

About this clone: Within the sample, other DNA sequences also encode this same CDR3. This rearrangement joins TRBV6-5 to TRBJ2-2; 12 bases map to TRBD2. V trimming: 0 bases; J trimming: 5 bases; junction bases outside the gene matches: 1. There are 16 residues in the CDR3. Germline CDR1 is MNHEY and CDR2 is SVGAGI. The CDR3 loop is CASSYSTSGGTGELFF. In DNA, the CDR3 is TGTGCCAGCAGTTACTCGACTAGCGGGGGAACCGGGGAGCTGTTTTTT.

V gene TRBV11-2 combines with J gene TRBJ1-1, with a tentative D call TRBD1 (5 bases). V dropped 0 bases and J dropped 10 bases, with 12 bases sitting between them. The CDR3 spans 13 residues. Germline V gene data show CDR1 as SGHAT and CDR2 as FQNNGV. CDR3 nucleotide sequence: TGTGCCAGCAGCTTAGAGTTTGGCGGGGGAGCTTTCTTT. This sequence encodes CASSLEFGGGAFF. The full variable domain, rest sourced from reference TRBV11-2 and TRBJ1-1, is EAGVAQSPRYKIIEKRQSVAFWCNPISGHATLYWYQQILGQGPKLLIQFQNNGVVDDSQLPKDRFSAERLKGVDSTLKIQPAKLEDSAVYLCASSLEFGGGAFFGQGTRLTVV.

The chain recombines TRBV28 with TRBJ1-6, with D tentatively TRBD1 (6 bases). Germline V gene lookup returns CDR1 MDHEN and CDR2 SYDVKM. Trimming cost V 6 bases and J 9 bases, with 12 bases left between them. The CDR3 is 13 amino acids. The CDR3 protein is CASRPLRGSPLHF. CDR3 coding DNA: TGTGCCAGCAGGCCACTCAGGGGTTCACCCCTCCACTTT.

This clone was observed a few times. The chain carries TRBV6-5 and TRBJ1-3, with D unclear. V was pared by 2 bases and J by 0 bases, with 8 bases between. CDR1 is MNHEY, CDR2 SVGAGI, per germline. The CDR3 spans 15 residues. The CDR3 here is CASSYERSSGNTIYF. The CDR3 DNA reads as TGTGCCAGCAGTTACGAGAGGAGCTCTGGAAACACCATATATTTT.